The rows below give T cell receptor beta chains drawn from one sample of a study of blood T cell repertoires in COVID-19. Libraries were prepared by immunoSEQ multiplex PCR; TCRdb keeps only in-frame clonotypes and omits some of them. The sample contains approximately 100,000 clones, 75% to 90% of which appear only once. The sequencing sample was made of peripheral blood. Source of these receptors: a woman of 80 years or more with acute or convalescent COVID-19. CDR3s include the opening cysteine and the closing phenylalanine or tryptophan. A D gene is named only where the DNA matches it firmly. Only some rows state a clone size, as once, few, many or a class for expanded clones.

size,V,D,length,J,DNA,CDR3
NA,TRBV7-2,TRBD2,15,TRBJ2-3,TGTGCCAGCAGCTTAAGGCTAGCGGGGGCGGATACGCAGTATTTT,CASSLRLAGADTQYF
NA,TRBV18,TRBD1,16,TRBJ1-2,TGTGCCAGCTCATTCACCCCGGGACAGGGGAGCCATGGCTACACCTTC,CASSFTPGQGSHGYTF
NA,TRBV24-1,NA,13,TRBJ1-1,TGTGCCACCAGGGAAACAGGCGGAGATGAAGCTTTCTTT,CATRETGGDEAFF
NA,TRBV18,TRBD1,15,TRBJ1-2,TGTGCCAGCTCACGAGGCCGACAGGGGTTGGATGGCTACACCTTC,CASSRGRQGLDGYTF
NA,TRBV28,TRBD2,16,TRBJ2-5,TGTGCCAGCAGCAGGACTAGCGGGGGCCGTATAGAGACCCAGTACTTC,CASSRTSGGRIETQYF
NA,TRBV20-1,TRBD1,16,TRBJ1-1,TGCAGTGCTAGTTCCCTTTCCCCGGGACAGGTATCTGAAGCTTTCTTT,CSASSLSPGQVSEAFF
NA,TRBV18,TRBD2,15,TRBJ2-1,TGTGCCAGCTCACTTCAGCGGGGACCTTCCAATGAGCAGTTCTTC,CASSLQRGPSNEQFF
NA,TRBV6-6,NA,13,TRBJ1-1,TGTGCCAGCAGTTCTGTCGGGTTCACTGAAGCTTTCTTT,CASSSVGFTEAFF
NA,TRBV9,NA,16,TRBJ1-4,TGTGCCAGCAGCGTAGCGCCTCAGGGTTTGGGCGAAAAACTGTTTTTT,CASSVAPQGLGEKLFF
few,TRBV29-1,NA,17,TRBJ1-1,TGCAGCGTCTCAACCCCCGGGAGTCGGTACCTGAGCACTGAAGCTTTCTTT,CSVSTPGSRYLSTEAFF
NA,TRBV2,NA,13,TRBJ1-4,TGTGCCACCCGGGGGACAACTAATGAAAAACTGTTTTTT,CATRGTTNEKLFF
NA,TRBV30,NA,12,TRBJ2-1,TGTGCCTGGGGGGAACAGGGTGGTGAGCAGTTCTTC,CAWGEQGGEQFF
NA,TRBV2,NA,15,TRBJ2-1,TGTGCCAGCAGTGAAGCCGACAGCTCCTACAATGAGCAGTTCTTC,CASSEADSSYNEQFF
NA,TRBV19,NA,14,TRBJ1-5,TGTGCCAGTAAGGACAGTCCTAGCAATCAGCCCCAGCATTTT,CASKDSPSNQPQHF
NA,TRBV6-6,TRBD1,12,TRBJ1-1,TGTGCCAGCACCAAAACAGGGGGCCAAGCTTTCTTT,CASTKTGGQAFF
NA,TRBV19,TRBD1,14,TRBJ2-7,TGTGCCAGTAGTTCGACAGGGTCTTCCTACGAGCAGTACTTC,CASSSTGSSYEQYF
NA,TRBV11-2,NA,15,TRBJ1-4,TGTGCCAGCAGCTTATCCGGGACATTTCCCGAAAAACTGTTTTTT,CASSLSGTFPEKLFF
NA,TRBV2,TRBD1,12,TRBJ2-1,TGTGCCAGCAGTGACCCCGGGACAGGGCAGTTCTTC,CASSDPGTGQFF
NA,TRBV9,NA,15,TRBJ2-3,TGTGCCAGCAGCGCATACAGGGTTGGCGCAGATACGCAGTATTTT,CASSAYRVGADTQYF
NA,TRBV12-5,NA,14,TRBJ1-1,TGTGCTAGTGGCCCCGGGACTGCGAACACTGAAGCTTTCTTT,CASGPGTANTEAFF
NA,TRBV21-1,NA,16,TRBJ1-6,TGTGCCAGCAGCAAAGAAGTGAGGGTTGAGGATTCACCCCTCCACTTT,CASSKEVRVEDSPLHF
NA,TRBV5-4,TRBD2,15,TRBJ2-3,TGTGCCAGCAGCTTGGGACTAGCTAGCACAGATACGCAGTATTTT,CASSLGLASTDTQYF
NA,TRBV13,NA,13,TRBJ2-5,TGTGCCAGCAGCTTCACAGGGCAAGAGACCCAGTACTTC,CASSFTGQETQYF
NA,TRBV29-1,TRBD1,15,TRBJ2-3,TGCAGCGTTGATGGACAGGACGTCGCATTCGATACGCAGTATTTT,CSVDGQDVAFDTQYF
NA,TRBV15,TRBD1,15,TRBJ1-1,TGTGCCACCAGCAGGGGGGGACAGATGAGAACTGAAGCTTTCTTT,CATSRGGQMRTEAFF
once,TRBV6-5,TRBD1,13,TRBJ1-2,TGTGCCAGCTGCTGGACAGGGGATTTTGGCTACACCTTC,CASCWTGDFGYTF
NA,TRBV18,TRBD1,17,TRBJ1-6,TGTGCCAGCTCAACCGGGACAGGTCGCTCAAATAATTCACCCCTCCACTTT,CASSTGTGRSNNSPLHF
NA,TRBV10-2,TRBD2,15,TRBJ2-7,TGCGCCAGCAGTATCGCTGAGCGGGGGAGCTACGAGCAGTACTTC,CASSIAERGSYEQYF
NA,TRBV27,NA,16,TRBJ2-7,TGTGCCAGCAGTTCTCTCTCGCAGGGGAATTCCTACGAGCAGTACTTC,CASSSLSQGNSYEQYF
NA,TRBV30,NA,16,TRBJ1-6,TGTGCCTGGACCCCTCGCGGGGGGACTAATAATTCACCCCTCCACTTT,CAWTPRGGTNNSPLHF
NA,TRBV29-1,TRBD1,16,TRBJ2-1,TGCAGCGTTACCTACCGGACAGGGGCCGGGTACAATGAGCAGTTCTTC,CSVTYRTGAGYNEQFF
NA,TRBV7-9,NA,15,TRBJ2-2,TGTGCCAGCAGCTCCGGACAGATTTACACCGGGGAGCTGTTTTTT,CASSSGQIYTGELFF
NA,TRBV11-2,TRBD1,16,TRBJ2-2,TGTGCCAGCACCCTTAGGGACAGGGTCGGGACCGGGGAGCTGTTTTTT,CASTLRDRVGTGELFF
NA,TRBV10-1,TRBD1,16,TRBJ2-3,TGCGCCAGCAGTGTTGGGACAGGGGGGAGAACAGATACGCAGTATTTT,CASSVGTGGRTDTQYF
NA,TRBV2,TRBD2,13,TRBJ2-1,TGTGCCAGCTGGGGACTAGCGAACAATGAGCAGTTCTTC,CASWGLANNEQFF
NA,TRBV2,NA,13,TRBJ1-3,TGTGCCAGCAGTGATTGGTCCCAGGACAGCTGCGATTTT,CASSDWSQDSCDF
NA,TRBV10-3,TRBD2,12,TRBJ2-5,TGTGCCACAAGCGGGGTAGAGGAGACCCAGTACTTC,CATSGVEETQYF